Below, 17 T cell receptor beta chains from the same sample are listed, as sequenced in a study of control samples from healthy donors and cancer patients. Profiling relied on immunoSEQ multiplex PCR, and the TCRdb table lists in-frame clones only, not all of them. The table shows just under 80,000 clones, with around nine tenths occurring only once. The source material was PBMCs. These receptors all come from a woman aged 55-69 years with head and neck cancer.

This clone occurred a few times. The V call is TRBV23-1, the J call TRBJ1-5; 9 bases match TRBD1. TRBV23-1 is classed as an ORF, of uncertain function. V shed 10 bases, J shed 4 bases, and the junction held 11 bases outside the gene matches. There are 15 residues in the CDR3. The CDR3 spells CATLDRGIWNQPQHF. CDR3 nucleotide sequence: TGCGCCACCCTAGACAGGGGGATTTGGAATCAGCCCCAGCATTTT.

This chain uses TRBV7-8 with TRBJ1-2; no reliable D call. Per germline, CDR1 SGHVS and CDR2 FQNEAQ. This CDR3 is built from 17 residues. Trimming left V 5 bases short and J 0 bases short, with 19 bases between. This CDR3 is CASSRGIPSGTNYGYTF. CDR3 nucleotides: TGTGCCAGCAGCCGGGGTATTCCTAGTGGGACTAACTATGGCTACACCTTC.

J is TRBJ2-3 and V is TRBV11-2, with 7 bases identical to TRBD2. This CDR3 is 14 amino acids long. Trimming took 4 bases from V and 6 from J; bases not matched to a gene: 7. Germline V lookup: CDR1 SGHAT, CDR2 FQNNGV. The CDR3, as DNA: TGTGCCAGCAGCTCCCGCCGGGGGGTCGATACGCAGTATTTT. This translates into CASSSRRGVDTQYF. Full variable domain (rest looked up from reference TRBV11-2 and TRBJ2-3): EAGVAQSPRYKIIEKRQSVAFWCNPISGHATLYWYQQILGQGPKLLIQFQNNGVVDDSQLPKDRFSAERLKGVDSTLKIQPAKLEDSAVYLCASSSRRGVDTQYFGPGTRLTVL.

J is TRBJ2-7 and V is TRBV6-2 or TRBV6-3; 14 bases line up with TRBD2. This CDR3 is 16 amino acids long. J was trimmed by 4 bases and V by 3 bases; bases with no gene match: 5. Germline CDR1 and CDR2: MNHEY and SVGEGT. The DNA for the CDR3 is TGTGCCAGCAGTTATTCCGGGACTAGCGGGAGTTACGAGCAGTACTTC. Amino acids: CASSYSGTSGSYEQYF.

V usage is TRBV20-1 and J usage is TRBJ1-1, with D possibly TRBD1 on 5 matching bases. The CDR3 extends over 11 amino acids. V gave up 8 bases and J gave up 2 bases, with 9 bases separating them. CDR1 DFQATT and CDR2 SNEGSKA come from the germline V gene (reference sequence). Here the CDR3 reads CSYQGNTEAFF. CDR3 nucleotide sequence: TGCAGTTATCAGGGAAACACTGAAGCTTTCTTT.

V and J are TRBV19 and TRBJ2-1, with 7 bases lining up with TRBD2. The CDR3 is 15 residues long. The germline CDR1 and CDR2 sequences are LNHDA and SQIVND (reference sequence). V lost 0 bases, J lost 3 bases, and 2 bases stayed unmatched. CDR3 nucleotide sequence: TGTGCCAGTAGTATAGAGTGGACTAGCTACAATGAGCAGTTCTTC. Translated, it gives CASSIEWTSYNEQFF.

V and J are TRBV2 and TRBJ2-7; D uncertain. The germline V gene has CDR1 SNHLY and CDR2 FYNNEI. The length of the CDR3 is 13 residues. V was shortened by 8 bases and J by 5 bases, with 16 bases between the two germline ends. CDR3 in DNA: TGTGCCAGCCGGCTGGAGCTTTTGAACGAGCAGTACTTC. It encodes CASRLELLNEQYF.

This clone was recorded once. V gene TRBV24-1 combines with J gene TRBJ2-2, with a tentative D call TRBD1 (5 bases). Trimming removed 6 bases from V and 5 bases from J, with 6 bases in between. The CDR3 runs to 12 residues. The germline gives CDR1 KGHDR, CDR2 SFDVKD. CDR3 bases: TGTGCCACCAGTTACAGGACCGGGGAGCTGTTTTTT. As protein: CATSYRTGELFF.

A remark on this clone: Other DNA sequences from this sample encode an identical CDR3 as well. The chain joins TRBV5-1 to TRBJ2-7, with 14 bases aligning to TRBD2. The V gene end was trimmed by 0 bases and the J gene end by 2 bases; junction bases not matched to a gene: 1. The CDR3 is made up of 16 amino acids. Per the germline V gene, CDR1 is SGHRS and CDR2 is YFSETQ. The chain's CDR3 is CASSLGLAGGPYEQYF. DNA for the CDR3: TGCGCCAGCAGCTTGGGACTAGCGGGAGGGCCCTACGAGCAGTACTTC.

The V and J genes are TRBV9 and TRBJ2-6; 8 bases are shared with TRBD2. Trimming at V came to 0 bases and at J to 4 bases, leaving 12 bases not matched to a gene. The CDR3 extends over 19 amino acids. Per the germline V gene, CDR1 is SGDLS and CDR2 is YYNGEE. The CDR3 nucleotides read TGTGCCAGCAGCGTAGTAGCGGGACAAATCCCTTCCGGGGCCAACGTCCTGACTTTC. Its translation is CASSVVAGQIPSGANVLTF.

The chain uses TRBV18 and TRBJ1-5; D is ambiguous. In germline, CDR1 is KGHSH, CDR2 LQKENI. V gave up 4 bases and J gave up 5 bases, with 15 bases separating them. The CDR3 has 15 amino acids. The CDR3 spells CASSLRSQTYQPQHF. CDR3 DNA: TGTGCCAGCTCACTCCGGTCCCAAACTTATCAGCCCCAGCATTTT.

The V gene is TRBV19, the J gene TRBJ2-5; TRBD1 matches at 7 bases. V trimming: 8 bases; J trimming: 5 bases; junction bases outside the gene matches: 8. This CDR3 contains 13 residues. CDR1 is LNHDA and CDR2 is SQIVND in the germline V gene (reference sequence). This CDR3 reads CASGQDVSETQYF. CDR3 coding DNA: TGTGCCAGTGGACAGGACGTATCCGAGACCCAGTACTTC.

Written as DNA, the CDR3 is TGTGCCAGCAGTTCTGTAAACACCGGGGAGCTGTTTTTT. It specifies CASSSVNTGELFF. V is TRBV6-5 and J is TRBJ2-2; D gene unclear. The CDR3 is 13 amino acids. Trimming stripped 4 bases from V and 2 bases from J, with 5 bases between. Germline lookup yields CDR1 MNHEY and CDR2 SVGAGI.

V usage is TRBV4-1 and J usage is TRBJ2-7; the match to TRBD2 covers 9 bases. There are 17 residues in the CDR3. Looked up from germline, CDR1 is MGHRA and CDR2 is YSYEKL. J lost 0 bases, V lost 1 base, and 7 bases had no gene match. For the CDR3, the DNA is TGCGCCAGCAGCCAAGGATTGAGCGGGAGGACCTCCTACGAGCAGTACTTC. Translated: CASSQGLSGRTSYEQYF.

This clone was found a few times. The chain joins TRBV7-8 to TRBJ2-1; D not resolved. Germline V gene lookup returns CDR1 SGHVS and CDR2 FQNEAQ. This CDR3 has 13 amino acids. The V end was cut by 3 bases, the J end by 7 bases, with 10 bases between. CDR3 amino acids: CASSLQTWNEQFF. CDR3 in DNA: TGTGCCAGCAGCTTGCAAACGTGGAATGAGCAGTTCTTC.

The V call is TRBV19, the J call TRBJ1-3; a weak D match, TRBD1 (5 bases). The V gene's germline CDR1 is LNHDA and CDR2 SQIVND (reference sequence). V lost 7 bases, J lost 4 bases, and 14 bases lay in between. This CDR3 contains 14 residues. This CDR3 reads CASMEGGAGNTIYF. CDR3 nucleotide sequence: TGTGCCAGTATGGAAGGAGGGGCCGGAAACACCATATATTTT.

The chain combines TRBV27 with TRBJ2-7; D unresolved. The CDR3 runs 15 residues. V was pared by 7 bases and J by 6 bases, with 22 bases between. Per the germline V gene, CDR1 is MNHEY and CDR2 is SMNVEV (reference sequence). CDR3 sequence (DNA): TGTGCCAGCATGTCAGGAGATGGTGGTGGACGCGAGCAGTACTTC. Amino acid sequence: CASMSGDGGGREQYF.